This T cell receptor beta chain was sequenced during a study of blood T cell repertoires in COVID-19. Study in general: Spain, Italy and the United States supplied samples that represented acute and convalescent COVID-19. The analysed material was cDNA or gDNA that came from T cells, B-cell-depleted T cells, or PBMCs.

As processed by the authors: Researchers report that nucleated cell counts were estimated from reference gene primer amplification. TCRdb keeps only in-frame clones here, not all; method: immunoSEQ multiplex PCR. V and J calls and clone size are given by that table; D and trimming were obtained from the DNA. This table holds some 50,000 clones, 84% found once. The source of this sequence is a man aged 50 to 59 with acute or convalescent COVID-19. Sequencing used peripheral blood.

DNA for the CDR3: TGTGCCAGCAGCTCCCCAGGGGGTGGAAACACCATATATTTT. Amino acid sequence: CASSSPGGGNTIYF. The chain is built from TRBV5-5 and TRBJ1-3; 7 bases align to TRBD1. The J segment lost 3 bases and the V segment lost 3 bases, leaving 3 bases of the junction unmatched. The CDR3 length is 14 residues. Germline-derived CDR1 and CDR2 are SGHKS and YYEKEE (reference sequence).